The 8 T cell receptor beta chains listed next were all sequenced from one sample in a study of T cell responses to AZD1222 COVID-19 vaccine. This table comes from immunoSEQ multiplex PCR, and its TCRdb copy is limited to in-frame clones, with some not included. Seen here are roughly 81,000 clones, 86% observed once, and the top ten hold approximately 7.9%. The sequencing here drew on peripheral blood, taken on day 0 of AZD1222 vaccination. These receptors all come from an adult in good health.

V usage is TRBV7-9 and J usage is TRBJ2-7; 11 bases map to TRBD1. J was trimmed by 4 bases and V by 2 bases; bases with no gene match: 7. CDR1 is SEHNR, CDR2 FQNEAQ, per germline (reference sequence). CDR3 size: 16 residues. The CDR3 loop reads CASSLLRGQGAYEQYF. CDR3 sequence (DNA): TGTGCCAGCAGCTTACTGCGAGGACAGGGGGCGTACGAGCAGTACTTC.

The gene calls are TRBV7-2 and TRBJ2-1, with TRBD2 matching over 10 bases. CDR3 length: 18 amino acids. V gave up 1 base and J gave up 2 bases; unmatched junction bases: 8. Germline V lookup: CDR1 SGHTA, CDR2 FQGNSA. The CDR3 DNA reads TGTGCCAGCAGCTTAGGGCCTAGCGGGAGTGGGGCCTACAATGAGCAGTTCTTC. As protein: CASSLGPSGSGAYNEQFF.

The CDR3 bases are TGTGCCAGCTCCGGCGGCAGGGCCAGGGTGGGGGCTTTCTTT. This encodes CASSGGRARVGAFF. The rearrangement links TRBV2 to TRBJ1-1; D possibly corresponds to TRBD1 (5 bases). The CDR3 covers 14 residues. The germline gives CDR1 SNHLY, CDR2 FYNNEI. Trimming shortened V by 8 bases and J by 11 bases, and 24 bases separated the two germline ends.

The chain combines TRBV28 with TRBJ1-3; D not certain. The germline V gene has CDR1 MDHEN and CDR2 SYDVKM. The ends were cut back, 8 bases at V and 0 bases at J, with 8 bases in the middle. CDR3 length: 13 amino acids. Here the CDR3 reads CASQVLSGNTIYF. In DNA, the CDR3 is TGTGCCAGCCAGGTTCTCTCTGGAAACACCATATATTTT.

The chain uses TRBV7-2 and TRBJ1-2, with D possibly TRBD1 on 6 matching bases. This CDR3 is 14 amino acids long. In germline, CDR1 is SGHTA, CDR2 FQGNSA. V shed 6 bases and J shed 6 bases, with 17 bases lying between them. In nucleotides, the CDR3 is TGTGCCAGCAGTCCTCAGGGGTGGATGGATGGCTACACCTTC. This translates into CASSPQGWMDGYTF.

This chain links TRBV12-3 or TRBV12-4 with TRBJ2-7, with a possible D match to TRBD2 (7 bases). V lost 8 bases, J lost 3 bases, and 14 bases lay in between. The CDR3 totals 13 residues. The CDR3 reads CASCEGGDYEQYF. The CDR3 DNA is TGTGCCAGCTGTGAAGGGGGGGACTACGAGCAGTACTTC.

In DNA form, the CDR3 reads TGTGCCAGCAGCTTAGCTGGGGGCTATGGCTACACCTTC. Translating gives CASSLAGGYGYTF. This chain uses TRBV7-9 with TRBJ1-2; D might be TRBD1 (5 bases). Germline CDR1 and CDR2: SEHNR and FQNEAQ (reference sequence). V lost 0 bases to trimming and J lost 4 bases, with 6 bases between them. The CDR3 has 13 amino acids.

The chain is built from TRBV7-9 and TRBJ1-3; 7 nucleotides align to TRBD1. Germline lookup yields CDR1 SEHNR and CDR2 FQNEAQ (reference sequence). The CDR3 is made up of 15 amino acids. J lost 4 bases, V lost 5 bases, and 8 bases had no gene match. The CDR3 spells CASSIGDSRGNTIYF. The CDR3 region has the DNA TGTGCCAGCAGCATAGGGGACAGCCGGGGAAACACCATATATTTT.